The 11 T cell receptor beta chains reported below all come from one sample, sequenced in a study of blood T cell repertoires in COVID-19. Clones were sequenced by immunoSEQ multiplex PCR, and TCRdb holds only the in-frame ones, with some missing. The sample yields about 380,000 clones, 88% seen once. Material: PBMCs or T cells enriched from blood (not recorded which). Source of these receptors: a woman younger than 30 who had recovered from COVID-19.

This chain joins TRBV27 and TRBJ2-2, with D maybe TRBD1 (5 bases). This CDR3 has 14 amino acids. V gave up 5 bases and J gave up 6 bases, with 13 bases separating them. The germline CDR1 and CDR2 sequences are MNHEY and SMNVEV (reference sequence). The CDR3 bases are TGTGCCAGCAGTGTCCTCGACAGACCCGGGGAGCTGTTTTTT. Residues: CASSVLDRPGELFF.

As concerns this clone: A far larger clone is just one base off, so this is likely a read error. CDR3 protein: CASSGGNTGELFF. CDR3 nucleotide sequence: TGTGCCAGCAGTGGAGGGAACACCGGGGAGCTGTTTTTT. This chain joins TRBV6-4 and TRBJ2-2; D remains unclear. This CDR3 comprises 13 residues. CDR1 and CDR2 (germline): MRHNA, SNTAGT. Trimming removed 4 bases from V and 1 base from J, with 4 bases in between.

The chain is built from TRBV5-1 and TRBJ1-1; perhaps TRBD1 as D (5 bases). This CDR3 is 13 amino acids long. The germline gives CDR1 SGHRS, CDR2 YFSETQ. Trimming pared 4 bases from V and 2 bases from J, leaving 9 bases between. The CDR3 loop reads CASSATANTEAFF. The CDR3 nucleotides are TGCGCCAGCAGCGCGACAGCTAACACTGAAGCTTTCTTT.

This chain links TRBV4-1 with TRBJ2-1; no definite D call. Germline V gene data show CDR1 as MGHRA and CDR2 as YSYEKL. The CDR3 length is 14 residues. Deletions cut 6 bases from V and 1 base from J, with 10 bases between. The CDR3 bases are TGCGCCAGCAGTCGATCCGGTTCCTACAATGAGCAGTTCTTC. Encoded protein: CASSRSGSYNEQFF.

The CDR3 coding sequence is TGTGCCAGCAGTTTAGGGGTCCATTCACCCCTCCACTTT. Its protein product is CASSLGVHSPLHF. This chain joins TRBV6-5 and TRBJ1-6, with D maybe TRBD1 (5 bases). Germline values: CDR1 MNHEY, CDR2 SVGAGI. The CDR3 runs 13 residues. The V end lost 4 bases, the J end lost 8 bases, and 9 bases lay between the germline ends.

The genes are TRBV9 and TRBJ1-2; 7 positions agree with TRBD1. V shed 4 bases and J 6 bases; nucleotides not matched to a gene: 9. The CDR3 totals 14 residues. CDR1 is SGDLS and CDR2 is YYNGEE in the germline V gene. The DNA for the CDR3 is TGTGCCAGCAGCCCCCCAGAGGGGGCCGATGGCTACACCTTC. Protein sequence: CASSPPEGADGYTF.

The chain carries TRBV6-5 and TRBJ1-1; D call uncertain. The germline V and J ends were trimmed by 11 bases and 6 bases, with 16 bases remaining between them. The CDR3 runs to 12 residues. From germline, CDR1 is MNHEY and CDR2 SVGAGI. CDR3 residues: CAGSPGTPEAFF. DNA of the CDR3: TGTGCCGGCTCCCCAGGTACCCCTGAAGCTTTCTTT.

The rearrangement joins TRBV5-1 to TRBJ2-1; the match to TRBD2 covers 12 bases. This CDR3 comprises 19 residues. With V trimmed by 1 base and J by 0 bases, 8 bases remained unmatched. The germline V gene encodes CDR1 SGHRS and CDR2 YFSETQ. The CDR3 bases are TGCGCCAGCAGCTTGCCCCGCCCTAGCGGGGGGGCCTCCTACAATGAGCAGTTCTTC. This encodes CASSLPRPSGGASYNEQFF.

The rearrangement uses TRBV11-2 and TRBJ1-1; a possible D gene is TRBD1 (6 bases). CDR3 size: 12 residues. In germline, CDR1 is SGHAT, CDR2 FQNNGV. The ends were cut back, 4 bases at V and 8 bases at J, with 11 bases in the middle. The CDR3 here is CASSSPTGEAFF. The CDR3 DNA sequence: TGTGCCAGCAGCTCCCCGACAGGCGAAGCTTTCTTT.

V is TRBV5-1 and J is TRBJ1-2; D unclear. Trimming cost V 2 bases and J 2 bases, with 16 bases left between them. Germline V CDR1 and CDR2: SGHRS, YFSETQ. The CDR3 spans 16 residues. CDR3 protein: CASSFFPSSGNYGYTF. The CDR3 nucleotides read TGCGCCAGCAGCTTTTTTCCTTCTAGCGGGAACTATGGCTACACCTTC.

The chain has TRBV19 and TRBJ2-7; TRBD1 matches at 10 bases. The CDR3 runs to 16 residues. V was pared by 4 bases and J by 5 bases, with 11 bases of the junction left unmatched. Germline values: CDR1 LNHDA, CDR2 SQIVND (reference sequence). The CDR3 DNA is TGTGCCAGTAGTACAAGGCCCGGGACAGGGGTCCACGAGCAGTACTTC. Translation gives CASSTRPGTGVHEQYF.